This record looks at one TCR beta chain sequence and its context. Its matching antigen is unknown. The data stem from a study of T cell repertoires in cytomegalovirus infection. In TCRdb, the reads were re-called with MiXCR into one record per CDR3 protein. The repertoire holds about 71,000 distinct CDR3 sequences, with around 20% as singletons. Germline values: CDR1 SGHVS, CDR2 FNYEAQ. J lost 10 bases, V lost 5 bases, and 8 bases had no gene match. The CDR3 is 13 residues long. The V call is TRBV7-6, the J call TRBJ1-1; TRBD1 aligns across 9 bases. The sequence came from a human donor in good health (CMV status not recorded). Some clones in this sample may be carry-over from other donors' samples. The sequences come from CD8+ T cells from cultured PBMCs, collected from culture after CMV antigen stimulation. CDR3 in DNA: TGTGCCAGCAGCCCGAGGACAGGGGACGGAGCTTTCTTT. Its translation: CASSPRTGDGAFF.